This TCR beta chain was observed in a study of blood T cell repertoires in COVID-19. Study-level information: COVID-19 samples collected from the United States, Italy and Spain covered acute and convalescent phases. Sources were T cells, B-cell-depleted T cells, or PBMCs; the material itself was cDNA or gDNA.

Methods used by the authors: Scientists estimated how many nucleated cells there were by amplifying reference gene primers. Repertoires were generated with immunoSEQ multiplex PCR, while TCRdb's copy carries only in-frame clones and drops some. The D gene and trimming were derived from the DNA, and the V and J assignments and clone size from that table. Of 300,000 or so clones listed, about 85% were seen once; the top ten hold around 4%. This CDR3 spans 17 amino acids. With 7 bases clipped from V and 6 bases from J, the junction kept 13 bases outside the gene matches. Germline CDR1 and CDR2: SEHNR and FQNEAQ (reference sequence).

The J gene is TRBJ2-7, the V gene TRBV7-9, with 15 bases matching TRBD2. This clonotype was obtained from a woman aged 50 to 60 with active or convalescent COVID-19. The sequencing input was peripheral blood. CDR3 sequence (DNA): TGTGCCAGCACCTATGGACTAGCGGGAGGGCCTGGGCCCGAGCAGTACTTC. The encoded protein is CASTYGLAGGPGPEQYF.